The rows below give T cell receptor beta chains drawn from one sample of a study of molecular identifiers for immune sequencing clone quantification. Using its own MiXCR run on the PCR reads, TCRdb lists one record per CDR3 protein. Among approximately 500,000 distinct CDR3 sequences listed, over 20% were seen once. The sequencing sample was made of naive CD8+ T cells from blood, with Jurkat cell RNA spiked in. These receptors were collected from a human donor in good health. Some libraries in this study had Jurkat cell RNA spiked in. CDR3s include the opening cysteine and the closing phenylalanine or tryptophan.

CDR3 protein: CSARDIQYEQYF; V gene: TRBV20-1; J gene: TRBJ2-7
CDR3 protein: CASGRSNREILMNTEAFF; V gene: TRBV6-1; J gene: TRBJ1-1
CDR3 protein: CASTTGTGVYEQYF; V gene: TRBV6-2/TRBV6-3; J gene: TRBJ2-7
CDR3 protein: CSVEKTDSYNEQFF; V gene: TRBV29-1; J gene: TRBJ2-1
CDR3 protein: CACTPAGGGAWTGELFF; V gene: TRBV30; J gene: TRBJ2-2
CDR3 protein: CASSLSRLAGDEQYF; V gene: TRBV13; J gene: TRBJ2-7
CDR3 protein: CASSVAESHIQYF; V gene: TRBV2; J gene: TRBJ2-4
CDR3 protein: CASSFRGFGETQYF; V gene: TRBV12-3/TRBV12-4; J gene: TRBJ2-5
CDR3 protein: CASSQLQLMNTEAFF; V gene: TRBV4-1; J gene: TRBJ1-1
CDR3 protein: CASSVGTGLDEQYF; V gene: TRBV28; J gene: TRBJ2-7
CDR3 protein: CASSLGLGGGGTADTQYF; V gene: TRBV13; J gene: TRBJ2-3
CDR3 protein: CSARVASGSPWQETQYF; V gene: TRBV20-1; J gene: TRBJ2-5
CDR3 protein: CSAEREGNEQFF; V gene: TRBV20-1; J gene: TRBJ2-1
CDR3 protein: CASSQDSGNYGYTF; V gene: TRBV4-3; J gene: TRBJ1-2
CDR3 protein: CASSHTTGSTNEKLFF; V gene: TRBV4-3; J gene: TRBJ1-4
CDR3 protein: CASTSGSPYEQYF; V gene: TRBV6-2/TRBV6-3; J gene: TRBJ2-7
CDR3 protein: CASSLVASWYYPSSVRDEQYF; V gene: TRBV5-3; J gene: TRBJ2-7
CDR3 protein: CASSEALWEGAGDTQYF; V gene: TRBV6-1; J gene: TRBJ2-3
CDR3 protein: CAGSPALRGHEQYF; V gene: TRBV7-9; J gene: TRBJ2-7
CDR3 protein: CASSLISGRRPISQETQYF; V gene: TRBV6-6; J gene: TRBJ2-5
CDR3 protein: CASSPWKGSTGAFF; V gene: TRBV4-3; J gene: TRBJ1-1
CDR3 protein: CASSSSGLAGVHEQYF; V gene: TRBV19; J gene: TRBJ2-7
CDR3 protein: CASTVWGTDNPFAPDTQYF; V gene: TRBV28; J gene: TRBJ2-3